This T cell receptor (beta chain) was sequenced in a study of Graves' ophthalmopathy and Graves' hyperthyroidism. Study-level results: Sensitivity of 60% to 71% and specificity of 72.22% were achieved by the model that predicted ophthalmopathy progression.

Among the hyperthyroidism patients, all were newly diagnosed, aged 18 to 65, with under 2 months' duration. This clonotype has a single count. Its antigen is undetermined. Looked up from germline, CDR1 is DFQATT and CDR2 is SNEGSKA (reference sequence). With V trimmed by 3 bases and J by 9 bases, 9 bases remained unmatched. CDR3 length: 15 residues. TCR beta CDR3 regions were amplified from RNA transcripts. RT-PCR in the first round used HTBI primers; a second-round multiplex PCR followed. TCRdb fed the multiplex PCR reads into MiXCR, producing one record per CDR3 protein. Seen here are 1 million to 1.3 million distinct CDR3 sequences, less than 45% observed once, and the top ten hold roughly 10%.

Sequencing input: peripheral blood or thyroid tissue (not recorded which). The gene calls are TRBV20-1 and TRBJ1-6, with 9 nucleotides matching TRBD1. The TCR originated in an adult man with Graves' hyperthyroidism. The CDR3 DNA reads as TGCAGTGCTAGGGCCGCCACAGGGGGCGGTTCACCCCTCCACTTT. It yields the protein CSARAATGGGSPLHF.